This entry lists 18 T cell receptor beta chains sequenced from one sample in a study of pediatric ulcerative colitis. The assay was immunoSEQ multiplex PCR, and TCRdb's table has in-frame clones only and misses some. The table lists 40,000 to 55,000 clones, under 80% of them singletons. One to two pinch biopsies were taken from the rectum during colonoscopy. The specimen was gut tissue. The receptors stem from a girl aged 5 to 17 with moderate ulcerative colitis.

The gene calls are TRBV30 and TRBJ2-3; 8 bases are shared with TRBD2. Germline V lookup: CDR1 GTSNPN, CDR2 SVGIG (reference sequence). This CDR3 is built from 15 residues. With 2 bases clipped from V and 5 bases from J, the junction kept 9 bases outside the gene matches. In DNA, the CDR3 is TGTGCCTGGAGTAGGTCAGCGGGAGTAGGAGATACGCAGTATTTT. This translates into CAWSRSAGVGDTQYF.

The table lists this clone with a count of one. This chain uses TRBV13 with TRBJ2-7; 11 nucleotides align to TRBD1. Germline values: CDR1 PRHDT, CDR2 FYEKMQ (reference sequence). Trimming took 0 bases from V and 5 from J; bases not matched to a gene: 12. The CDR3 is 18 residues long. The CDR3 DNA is TGTGCCAGCAGCTTAGGAAAATCTCCGGGACAGGGGGTGCACGAGCAGTACTTC. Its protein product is CASSLGKSPGQGVHEQYF.

CDR3 in DNA: TGTGCCAGCAGTTACAGGACAGGGGTCGGCGAGCAGTACTTC. Translation gives CASSYRTGVGEQYF. The chain has TRBV6-6 and TRBJ2-7; 9 positions agree with TRBD1. The germline gives CDR1 MNHNY, CDR2 SVGAGI (reference sequence). CDR3 length: 14 residues. Germline trimming cut 2 bases from V and 6 bases from J; bases unmatched to any gene: 5.

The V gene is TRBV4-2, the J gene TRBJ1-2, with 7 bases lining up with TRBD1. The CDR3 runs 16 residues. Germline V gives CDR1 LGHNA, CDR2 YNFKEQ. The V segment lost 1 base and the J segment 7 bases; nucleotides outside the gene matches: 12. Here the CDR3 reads CASSQGSRGSDLGYTF. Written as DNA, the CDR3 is TGTGCCAGCAGCCAAGGGTCCAGGGGGTCGGATCTTGGCTACACCTTC.

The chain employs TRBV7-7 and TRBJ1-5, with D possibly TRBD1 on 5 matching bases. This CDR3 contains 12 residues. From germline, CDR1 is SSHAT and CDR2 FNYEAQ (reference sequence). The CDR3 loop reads CASRQTNQPQHF. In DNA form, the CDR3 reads TGTGCTTCCAGACAGACCAATCAGCCCCAGCATTTT. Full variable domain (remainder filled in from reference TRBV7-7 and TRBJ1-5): GAGVSQSPRYKVTKRGQDVTLRCDPISSHATLYWYQQALGQGPEFLTYFNYEAQPDKSGLPSDRFSAERPEGSISTLTIQRTEQRDSAMYRCASRQTNQPQHFGDGTRLSIL.

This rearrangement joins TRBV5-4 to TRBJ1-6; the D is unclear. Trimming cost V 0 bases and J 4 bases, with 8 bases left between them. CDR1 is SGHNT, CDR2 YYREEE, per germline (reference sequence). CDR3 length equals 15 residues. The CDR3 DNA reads TGTGCCAGCAGCTTGGAGATGGGATATAATTCACCCCTCCACTTT. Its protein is CASSLEMGYNSPLHF.

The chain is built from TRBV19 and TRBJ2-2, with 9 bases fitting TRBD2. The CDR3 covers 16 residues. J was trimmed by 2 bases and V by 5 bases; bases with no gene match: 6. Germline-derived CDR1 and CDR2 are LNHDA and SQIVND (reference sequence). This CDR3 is CASSRLAGTNTGELFF. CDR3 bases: TGTGCCAGTAGTCGCCTAGCGGGGACAAACACCGGGGAGCTGTTTTTT.

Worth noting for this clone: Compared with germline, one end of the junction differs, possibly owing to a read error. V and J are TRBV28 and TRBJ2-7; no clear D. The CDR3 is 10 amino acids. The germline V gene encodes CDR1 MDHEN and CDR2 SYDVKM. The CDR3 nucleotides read TGTGCCAGCAGTTCCTTCGAGCAGTACTTC. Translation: CASSSFEQYF.

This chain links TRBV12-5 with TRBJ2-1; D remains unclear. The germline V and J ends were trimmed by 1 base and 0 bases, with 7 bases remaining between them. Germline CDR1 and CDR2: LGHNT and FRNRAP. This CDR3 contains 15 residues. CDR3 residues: CASGLGPSSYNEQFF. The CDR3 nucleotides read TGTGCTAGTGGTTTGGGACCGAGCTCCTACAATGAGCAGTTCTTC.

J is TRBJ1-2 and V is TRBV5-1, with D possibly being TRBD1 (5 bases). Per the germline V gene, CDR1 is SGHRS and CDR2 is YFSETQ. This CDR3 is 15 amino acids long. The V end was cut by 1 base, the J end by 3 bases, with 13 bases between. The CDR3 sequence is CASSLSGQGYYGYTF. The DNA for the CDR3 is TGCGCCAGCAGCTTGTCCGGGCAGGGTTACTATGGCTACACCTTC.

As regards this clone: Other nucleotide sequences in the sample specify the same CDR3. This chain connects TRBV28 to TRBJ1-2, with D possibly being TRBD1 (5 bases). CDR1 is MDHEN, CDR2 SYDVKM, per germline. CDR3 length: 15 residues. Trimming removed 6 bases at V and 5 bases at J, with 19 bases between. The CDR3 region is CASRPAGGSWYGYTF. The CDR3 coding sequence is TGTGCCAGCAGACCTGCCGGGGGATCGTGGTATGGCTACACCTTC.

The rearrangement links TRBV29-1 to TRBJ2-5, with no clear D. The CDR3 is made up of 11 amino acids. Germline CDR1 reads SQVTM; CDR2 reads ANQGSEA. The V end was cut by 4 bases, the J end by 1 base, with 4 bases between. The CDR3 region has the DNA TGCAGCGTTGGATTCCAAGAGACCCAGTACTTC. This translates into CSVGFQETQYF. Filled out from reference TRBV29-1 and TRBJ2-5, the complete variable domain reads SAVISQKPSRDICQRGTSLTIQCQVDSQVTMMFWYRQQPGQSLTLIATANQGSEATYESGFVIDKFPISRPNLTFSTLTVSNMSPEDSSIYLCSVGFQETQYFGPGTRLLVL.

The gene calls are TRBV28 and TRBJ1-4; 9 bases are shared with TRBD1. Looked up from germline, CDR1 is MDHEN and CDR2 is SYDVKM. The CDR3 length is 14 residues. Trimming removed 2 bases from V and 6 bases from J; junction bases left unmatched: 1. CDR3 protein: CASSLTGGYEKLFF. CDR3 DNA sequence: TGTGCCAGCAGTTTAACAGGGGGCTATGAAAAACTGTTTTTT.

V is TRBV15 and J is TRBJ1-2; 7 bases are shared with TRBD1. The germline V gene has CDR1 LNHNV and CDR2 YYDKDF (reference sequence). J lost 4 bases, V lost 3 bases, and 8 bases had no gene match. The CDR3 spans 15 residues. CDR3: CATSSSGQLIYGYTF. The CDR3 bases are TGTGCCACCAGCAGTTCGGGACAGCTTATCTATGGCTACACCTTC.

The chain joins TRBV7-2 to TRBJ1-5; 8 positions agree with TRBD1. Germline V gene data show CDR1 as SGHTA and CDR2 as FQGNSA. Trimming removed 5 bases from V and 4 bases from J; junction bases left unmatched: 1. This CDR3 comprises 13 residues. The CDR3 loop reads CASSTGGNQPQHF. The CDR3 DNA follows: TGTGCCAGCAGCACAGGGGGGAATCAGCCCCAGCATTTT.

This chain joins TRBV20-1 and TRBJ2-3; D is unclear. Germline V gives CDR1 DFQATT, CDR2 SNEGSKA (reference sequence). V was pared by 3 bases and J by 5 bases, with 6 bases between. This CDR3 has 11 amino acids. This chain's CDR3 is CSARSIDTQYF. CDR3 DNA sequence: TGCAGTGCTAGGAGTATAGATACGCAGTATTTT.

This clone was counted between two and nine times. In nucleotides, the CDR3 is TGTGCCAGTACTGATTACAATGAGCAGTTCTTC. It translates to CASTDYNEQFF. The genes are TRBV19 and TRBJ2-1; D not resolved. The CDR3 runs 11 residues. Germline loops: CDR1 LNHDA, CDR2 SQIVND (reference sequence). Trimming left V 7 bases short and J 4 bases short, with 5 bases between.

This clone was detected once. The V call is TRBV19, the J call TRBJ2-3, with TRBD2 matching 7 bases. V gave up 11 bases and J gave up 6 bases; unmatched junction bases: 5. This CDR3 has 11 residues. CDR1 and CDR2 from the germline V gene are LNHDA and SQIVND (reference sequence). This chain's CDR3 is CAGGGPDTQYF. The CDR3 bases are TGTGCCGGGGGAGGGCCCGATACGCAGTATTTT.